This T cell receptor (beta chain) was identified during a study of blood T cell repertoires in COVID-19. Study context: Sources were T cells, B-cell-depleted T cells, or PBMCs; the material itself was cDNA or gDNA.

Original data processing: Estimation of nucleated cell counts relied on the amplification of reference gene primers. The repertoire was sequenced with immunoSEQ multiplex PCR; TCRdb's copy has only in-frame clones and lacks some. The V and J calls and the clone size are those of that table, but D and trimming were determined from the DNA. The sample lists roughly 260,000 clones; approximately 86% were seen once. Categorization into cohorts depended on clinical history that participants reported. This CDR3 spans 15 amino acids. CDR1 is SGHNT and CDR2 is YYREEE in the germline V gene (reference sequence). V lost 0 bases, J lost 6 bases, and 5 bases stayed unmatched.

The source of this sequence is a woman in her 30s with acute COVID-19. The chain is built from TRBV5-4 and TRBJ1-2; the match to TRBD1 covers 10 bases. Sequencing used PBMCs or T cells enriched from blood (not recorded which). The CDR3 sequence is CASSLALDRGHGYTF. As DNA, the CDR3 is TGTGCCAGCAGCTTGGCCCTCGACAGGGGGCATGGCTACACCTTC.